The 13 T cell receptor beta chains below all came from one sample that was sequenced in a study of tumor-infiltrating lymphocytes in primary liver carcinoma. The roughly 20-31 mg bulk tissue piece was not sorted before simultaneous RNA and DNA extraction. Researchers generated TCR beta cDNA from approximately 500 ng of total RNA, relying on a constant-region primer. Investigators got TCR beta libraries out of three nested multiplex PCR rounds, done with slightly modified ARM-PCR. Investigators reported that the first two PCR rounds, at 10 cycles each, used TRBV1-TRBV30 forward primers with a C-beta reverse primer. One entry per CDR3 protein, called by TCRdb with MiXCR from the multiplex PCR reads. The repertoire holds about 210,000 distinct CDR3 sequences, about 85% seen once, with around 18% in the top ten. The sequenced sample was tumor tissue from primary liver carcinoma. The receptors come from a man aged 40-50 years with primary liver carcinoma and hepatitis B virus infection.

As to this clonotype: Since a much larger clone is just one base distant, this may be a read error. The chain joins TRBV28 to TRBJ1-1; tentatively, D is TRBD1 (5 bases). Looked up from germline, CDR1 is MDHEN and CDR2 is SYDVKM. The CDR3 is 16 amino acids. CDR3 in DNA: TGTGCCAGCAGTCCGCGGGGCCAATACATCTCTACTGAAGCTTCCTTT. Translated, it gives CASSPRGQYISTEASF.

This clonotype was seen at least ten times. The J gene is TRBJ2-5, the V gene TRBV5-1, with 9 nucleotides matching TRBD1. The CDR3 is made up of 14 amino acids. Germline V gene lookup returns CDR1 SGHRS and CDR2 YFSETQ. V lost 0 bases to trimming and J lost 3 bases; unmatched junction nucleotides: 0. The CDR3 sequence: CASSLGTGEETQYF. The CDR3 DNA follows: TGCGCCAGCAGCTTGGGGACAGGGGAAGAGACCCAGTACTTC.

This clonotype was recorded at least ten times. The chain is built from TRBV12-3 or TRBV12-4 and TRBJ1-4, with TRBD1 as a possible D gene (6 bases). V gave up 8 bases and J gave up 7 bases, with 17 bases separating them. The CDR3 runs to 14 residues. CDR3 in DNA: TGTGCCAGCGGATTGACAGAGGGGGGTGAAAAACTGTTTTTT. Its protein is CASGLTEGGEKLFF.

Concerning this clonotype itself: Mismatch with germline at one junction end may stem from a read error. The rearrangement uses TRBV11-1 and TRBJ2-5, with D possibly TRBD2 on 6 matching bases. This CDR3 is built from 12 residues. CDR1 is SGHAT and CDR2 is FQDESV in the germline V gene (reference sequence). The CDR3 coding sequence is TGTGCCAGCAGCCAGCTGGGGGAGGCCCAGAACTTC. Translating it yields CASSQLGEAQNF. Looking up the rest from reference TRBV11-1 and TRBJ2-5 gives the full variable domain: EAEVAQSPRYKITEKSQAVAFWCDPISGHATLYWYRQILGQGPELLVQFQDESVVDDSQLPKDRFSAERLKGVDSTLKIQPAELGDSAMYLCASSQLGEAQNFGPGTRLLVL.

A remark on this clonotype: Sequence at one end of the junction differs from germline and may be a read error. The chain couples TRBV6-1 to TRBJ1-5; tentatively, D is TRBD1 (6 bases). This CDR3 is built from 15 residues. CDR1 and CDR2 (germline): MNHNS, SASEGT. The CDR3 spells CTSSDPGHGNHPQHF. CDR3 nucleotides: TGTACCAGCAGTGATCCGGGACATGGGAATCATCCCCAGCATTTT.

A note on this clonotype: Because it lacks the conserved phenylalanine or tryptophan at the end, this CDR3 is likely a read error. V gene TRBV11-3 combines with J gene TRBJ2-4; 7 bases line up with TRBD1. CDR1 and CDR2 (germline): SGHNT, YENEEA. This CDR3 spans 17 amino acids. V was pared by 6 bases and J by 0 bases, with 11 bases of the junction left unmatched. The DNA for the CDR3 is TGTGCCAGCAGTTCTTACAGGGGAACCATAGCCAAAAACATTCAGTACCTC. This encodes CASSSYRGTIAKNIQYL.

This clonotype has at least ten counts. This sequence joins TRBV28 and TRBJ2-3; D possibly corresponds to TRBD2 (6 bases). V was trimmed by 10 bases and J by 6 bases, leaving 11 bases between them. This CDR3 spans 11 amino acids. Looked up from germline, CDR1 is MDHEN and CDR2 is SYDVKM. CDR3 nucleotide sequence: TGTGCCACCATGGGGGGTGATACGCAGTATTTT. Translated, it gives CATMGGDTQYF.

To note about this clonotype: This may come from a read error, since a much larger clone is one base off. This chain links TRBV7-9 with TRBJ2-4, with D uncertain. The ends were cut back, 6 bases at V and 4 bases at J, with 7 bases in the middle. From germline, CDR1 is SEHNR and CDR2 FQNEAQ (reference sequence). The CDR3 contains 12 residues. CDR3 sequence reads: CASRSPKNIQYF. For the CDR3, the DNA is TGTGCCAGCAGGTCCCCAAAAAACATTCAGTACTTC. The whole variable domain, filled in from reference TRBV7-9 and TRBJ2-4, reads DTGVSQNPRHKITKRGQNVTFRCDPISEHNRLYWYRQTLGQGPEFLTYFQNEAQLEKSRLLSDRFSAERPKGSFSTLEIQRTEQGDSAMYLCASRSPKNIQYFGAGTRLSVL.

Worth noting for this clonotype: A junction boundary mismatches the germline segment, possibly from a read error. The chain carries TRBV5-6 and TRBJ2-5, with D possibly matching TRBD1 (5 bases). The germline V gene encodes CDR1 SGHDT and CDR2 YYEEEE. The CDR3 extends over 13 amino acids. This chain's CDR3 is CASSLGQRETHYF. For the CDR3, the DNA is TGTGCCAGCAGCTTGGGACAGCGAGAGACCCATTATTTC.

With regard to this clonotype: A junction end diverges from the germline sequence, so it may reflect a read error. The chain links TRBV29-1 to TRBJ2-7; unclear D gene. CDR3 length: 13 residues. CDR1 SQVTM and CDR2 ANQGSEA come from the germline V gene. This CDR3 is CSLRAPPNPEQYF. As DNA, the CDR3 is TGCAGCCTCCGTGCGCCACCTAATCCCGAGCAATACTTC.

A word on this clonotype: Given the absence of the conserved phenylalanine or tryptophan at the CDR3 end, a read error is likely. CDR3 DNA: TGTGCCAACAGCTTAGGCCCGAGCTCCTACAATGAGCAGTTCTTA. Translation gives CANSLGPSSYNEQFL. V and J are TRBV7-3 and TRBJ2-1, with D uncertain. Germline CDR1 and CDR2: SGHTA and FQGTGA. This CDR3 spans 15 amino acids.

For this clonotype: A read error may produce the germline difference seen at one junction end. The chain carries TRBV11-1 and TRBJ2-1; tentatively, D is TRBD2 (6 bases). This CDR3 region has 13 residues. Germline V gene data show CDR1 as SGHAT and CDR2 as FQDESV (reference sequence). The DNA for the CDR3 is TGTGTCAGCAGTTTAGCGCTCGGAGGGCGGCAGTTCTTC. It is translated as CVSSLALGGRQFF.

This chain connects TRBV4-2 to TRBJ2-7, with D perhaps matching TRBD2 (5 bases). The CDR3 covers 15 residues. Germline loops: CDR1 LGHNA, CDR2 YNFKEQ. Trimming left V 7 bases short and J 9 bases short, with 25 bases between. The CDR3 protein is CASKPGPGGLDVQYF. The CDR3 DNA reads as TGTGCCAGCAAGCCAGGCCCAGGAGGTCTTGACGTGCAGTACTTC.